This TCR beta chain was captured by sequencing in a study of blood T cell repertoires in COVID-19. For the study at large: Both acute and convalescent COVID-19 samples were obtained from the United States, Italy and Spain. The cDNA or gDNA used as material had been derived from T cells, B-cell-depleted T cells, or PBMCs.

Original processing methods: Amplification with reference gene primers provided the estimates of nucleated cell counts. Clones were sequenced by immunoSEQ multiplex PCR, and TCRdb holds only the in-frame ones, with some missing. The V and J calls and the clone size are those of that table, but D and trimming were determined from the DNA. The sample shows tens of thousands of clones, roughly 85% of them seen only once. V shed 5 bases, J shed 2 bases, and the junction held 9 bases outside the gene matches. This CDR3 contains 16 residues. The germline gives CDR1 LNHDA, CDR2 SQIVND (reference sequence). Sequenced material: peripheral blood. The chain is built from TRBV19 and TRBJ1-3, with 7 bases aligning to TRBD1. The origin of this receptor is a human donor in a cohort sampled during active COVID-19. CDR3 in DNA: TGTGCCAGTAGTCACCGACAGGGTTTAACTGGAAACACCATATATTTT. Its translation is CASSHRQGLTGNTIYF. Full variable domain (missing parts from reference TRBV19 and TRBJ1-3): DGGITQSPKYLFRKEGQNVTLSCEQNLNHDAMYWYRQDPGQGLRLIYYSQIVNDFQKGDIAEGYSVSREKKESFPLTVTSAQKNPTAFYLCASSHRQGLTGNTIYFGEGSWLTVV.